Here is one T cell receptor beta chain with its context. In germline, CDR1 is MNHEY, CDR2 SVGAGI. Between the trimmed V and J ends, which lost 6 bases and 7 bases, there was a span of 10 bases. This CDR3 region has 11 residues. Methods used by the authors: Nucleated cell number was recorded as an estimate derived from reference gene primer amplification. Sequencing was performed with immunoSEQ multiplex PCR; in TCRdb, only in-frame clones are kept and a portion is missing. That table supplies the V and J calls and clone size; D and trimming were determined from the DNA. The sample shows tens of thousands of clones, 79% of them seen only once. The sample originates from a study of blood T cell repertoires in COVID-19. Study summary: T cells, B-cell-depleted T cells, or PBMCs supplied cDNA or gDNA.

The receptor was isolated from a man between 60 and 75 years old with active or convalescent COVID-19. Sequencing was done on a sample of peripheral blood. The chain has TRBV6-5 and TRBJ2-7; D gene unclear. CDR3 sequence reads: CASSSPREQYF. Written as DNA, the CDR3 is TGTGCCAGCAGCTCCCCGCGTGAGCAGTACTTC.